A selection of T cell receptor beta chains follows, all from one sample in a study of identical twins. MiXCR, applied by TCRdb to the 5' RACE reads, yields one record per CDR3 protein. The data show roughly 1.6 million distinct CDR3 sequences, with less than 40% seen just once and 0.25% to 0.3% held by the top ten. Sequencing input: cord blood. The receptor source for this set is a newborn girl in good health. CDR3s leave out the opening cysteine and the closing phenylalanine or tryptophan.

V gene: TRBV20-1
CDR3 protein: SARTPGTGHYEQY

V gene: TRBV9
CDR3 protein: ASSLRQFPYEQY

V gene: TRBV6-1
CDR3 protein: ASITGTGTNSPLH

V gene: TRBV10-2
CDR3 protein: ASRTGGLSKDNEQF

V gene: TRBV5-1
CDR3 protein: ASSSSGGQETQY

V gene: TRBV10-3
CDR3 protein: AIRGQGARMAGYT

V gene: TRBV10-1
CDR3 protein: ASGQHSTDTQY

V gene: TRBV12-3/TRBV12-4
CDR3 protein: ASTLLGREVYGYT

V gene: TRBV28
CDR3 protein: ASSTGTSGRLRNEQF

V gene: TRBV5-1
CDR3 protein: ASSRDPGLAGADTQY

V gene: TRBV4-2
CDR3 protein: ASSQDPANYVAKDTQY

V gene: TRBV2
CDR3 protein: ASSQAFGYNEQF

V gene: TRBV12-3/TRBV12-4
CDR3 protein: ASSPTGASGNQPQH

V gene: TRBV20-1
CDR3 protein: SAGDGLGGSKF

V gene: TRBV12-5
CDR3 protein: ASAKGATEAF

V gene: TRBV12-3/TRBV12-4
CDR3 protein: AGSSRDRLNSPLH

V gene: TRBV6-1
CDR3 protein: ASSEAGGVVYGYT

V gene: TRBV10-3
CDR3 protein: AISEGPGAYEQY

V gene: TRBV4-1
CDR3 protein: ASSQAPTRTSEQF

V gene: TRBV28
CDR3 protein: ASSSPAGDTEAF

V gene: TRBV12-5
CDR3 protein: ASGLGGGTQY

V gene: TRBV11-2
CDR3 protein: ASSRGASLSYNEQF

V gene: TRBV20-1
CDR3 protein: SALQGGRETQY

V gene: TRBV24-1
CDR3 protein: NGRGGTEAF

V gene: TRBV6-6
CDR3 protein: ASDTTKLSGTPNEQF

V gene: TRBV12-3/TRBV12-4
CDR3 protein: ASSLGGRADAQY